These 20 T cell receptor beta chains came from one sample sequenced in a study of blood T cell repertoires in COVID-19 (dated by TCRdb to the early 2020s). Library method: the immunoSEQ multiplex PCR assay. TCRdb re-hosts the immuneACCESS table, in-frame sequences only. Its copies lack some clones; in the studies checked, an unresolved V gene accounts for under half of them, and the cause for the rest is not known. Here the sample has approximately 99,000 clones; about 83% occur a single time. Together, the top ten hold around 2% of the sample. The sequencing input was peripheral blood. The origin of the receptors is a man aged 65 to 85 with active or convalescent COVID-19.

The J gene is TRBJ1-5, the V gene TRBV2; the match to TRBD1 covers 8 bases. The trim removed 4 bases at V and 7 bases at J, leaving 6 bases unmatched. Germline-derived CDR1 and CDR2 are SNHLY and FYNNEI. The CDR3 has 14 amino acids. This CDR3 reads CASSATGARQPQHF. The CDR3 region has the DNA TGTGCCAGCAGTGCGACAGGGGCAAGGCAGCCCCAGCATTTT.

The CDR3 is CASSRDSYGYTF. The CDR3 DNA reads as TGCGCCAGCAGCCGGGACAGCTATGGCTACACCTTC. The chain employs TRBV5-1 and TRBJ1-2, with TRBD1 identical over 7 bases. This CDR3 has 12 residues. The junction had 1 base not matched to a gene; V was cut back by 4 bases and J by 4 bases. Germline CDR1 is SGHRS and CDR2 is YFSETQ.

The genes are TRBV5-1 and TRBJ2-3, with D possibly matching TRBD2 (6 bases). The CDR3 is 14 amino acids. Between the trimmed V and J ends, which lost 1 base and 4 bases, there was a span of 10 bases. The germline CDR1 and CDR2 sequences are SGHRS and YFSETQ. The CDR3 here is CASSLPGEADTQYF. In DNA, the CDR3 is TGCGCCAGCAGCTTGCCGGGGGAGGCAGATACGCAGTATTTT.

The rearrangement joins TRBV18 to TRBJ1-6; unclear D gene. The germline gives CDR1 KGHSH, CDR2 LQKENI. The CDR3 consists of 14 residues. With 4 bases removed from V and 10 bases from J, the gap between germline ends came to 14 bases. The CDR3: CASSQLGEESPLHF. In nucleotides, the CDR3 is TGTGCCAGCTCACAACTGGGAGAGGAATCACCCCTCCACTTT. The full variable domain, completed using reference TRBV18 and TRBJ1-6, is NAGVMQNPRHLVRRRGQEARLRCSPMKGHSHVYWYRQLPEEGLKFMVYLQKENIIDESGMPKERFSAEFPKEGPSILRIQQVVRGDSAAYFCASSQLGEESPLHFGNGTRLTVT.

Written as DNA, the CDR3 is TGTGCCAGCAGTGACGAGGGCCTTGTGAAGTTCTTC. Amino acid sequence: CASSDEGLVKFF. This chain links TRBV2 with TRBJ2-1; possibly TRBD2 for D (5 bases). The CDR3 length is 12 residues. V was trimmed by 3 bases and J by 14 bases, leaving 14 bases between them. Germline CDR1 and CDR2: SNHLY and FYNNEI.

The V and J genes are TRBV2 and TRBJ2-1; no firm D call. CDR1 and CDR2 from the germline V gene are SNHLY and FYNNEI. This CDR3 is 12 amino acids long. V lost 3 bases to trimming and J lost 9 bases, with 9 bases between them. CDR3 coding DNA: TGTGCCAGCAGTGATAACGTCAGTGAGCAGTTCTTC. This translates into CASSDNVSEQFF.

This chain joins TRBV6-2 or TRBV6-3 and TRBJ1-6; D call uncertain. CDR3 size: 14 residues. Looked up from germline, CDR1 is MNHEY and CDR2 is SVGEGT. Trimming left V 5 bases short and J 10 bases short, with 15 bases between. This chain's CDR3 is CASSTPRSGSPLHF. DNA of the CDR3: TGTGCCAGCAGTACTCCCCGCTCGGGGTCACCCCTCCACTTT.

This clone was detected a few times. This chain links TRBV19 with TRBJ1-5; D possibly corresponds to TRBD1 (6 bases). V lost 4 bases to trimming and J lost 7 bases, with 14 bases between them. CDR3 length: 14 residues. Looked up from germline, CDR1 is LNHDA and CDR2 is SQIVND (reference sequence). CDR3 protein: CASSTIQGNQPQHF. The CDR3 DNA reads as TGTGCCAGTAGTACCATACAGGGAAACCAGCCCCAGCATTTT. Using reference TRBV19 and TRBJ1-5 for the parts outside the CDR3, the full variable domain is DGGITQSPKYLFRKEGQNVTLSCEQNLNHDAMYWYRQDPGQGLRLIYYSQIVNDFQKGDIAEGYSVSREKKESFPLTVTSAQKNPTAFYLCASSTIQGNQPQHFGDGTRLSIL.

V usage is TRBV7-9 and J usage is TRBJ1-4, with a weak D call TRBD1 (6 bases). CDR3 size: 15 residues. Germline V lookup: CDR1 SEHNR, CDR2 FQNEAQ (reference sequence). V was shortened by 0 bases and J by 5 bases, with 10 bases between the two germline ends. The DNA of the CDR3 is TGTGCCAGCAGCTTAGCATCACAGGGAAATGAAAAACTGTTTTTT. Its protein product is CASSLASQGNEKLFF.

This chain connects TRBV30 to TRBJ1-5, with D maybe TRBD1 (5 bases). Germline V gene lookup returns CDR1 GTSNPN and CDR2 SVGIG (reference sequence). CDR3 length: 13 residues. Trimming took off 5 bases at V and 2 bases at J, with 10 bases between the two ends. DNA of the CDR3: TGTGCCTGGGCGGACAATCGCAATCAGCCCCAGCATTTT. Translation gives CAWADNRNQPQHF.

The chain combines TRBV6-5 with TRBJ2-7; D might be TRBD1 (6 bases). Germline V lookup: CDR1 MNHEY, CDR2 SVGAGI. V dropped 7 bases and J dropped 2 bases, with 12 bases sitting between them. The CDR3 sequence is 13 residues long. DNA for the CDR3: TGTGCCAGCAATAGACAGGACCCCTACGAGCAGTACTTC. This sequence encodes CASNRQDPYEQYF.

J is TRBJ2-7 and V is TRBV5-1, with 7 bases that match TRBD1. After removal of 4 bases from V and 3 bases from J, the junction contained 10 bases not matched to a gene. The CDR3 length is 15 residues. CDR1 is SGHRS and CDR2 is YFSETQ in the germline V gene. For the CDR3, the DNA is TGCGCCAGCAGCCGAGACAGGGCGGTCAGCTACGAGCAGTACTTC. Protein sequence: CASSRDRAVSYEQYF. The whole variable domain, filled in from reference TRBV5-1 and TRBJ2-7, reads KAGVTQTPRYLIKTRGQQVTLSCSPISGHRSVSWYQQTPGQGLQFLFEYFSETQRNKGNFPGRFSGRQFSNSRSEMNVSTLELGDSALYLCASSRDRAVSYEQYFGPGTRLTVT.

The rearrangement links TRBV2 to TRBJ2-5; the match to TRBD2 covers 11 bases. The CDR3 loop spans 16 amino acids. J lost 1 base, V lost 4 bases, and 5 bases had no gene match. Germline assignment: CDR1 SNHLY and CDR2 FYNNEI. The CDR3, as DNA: TGTGCCAGCAGTGCCCGGACTAGCGGGCGCCAAGAGACCCAGTACTTC. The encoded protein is CASSARTSGRQETQYF.

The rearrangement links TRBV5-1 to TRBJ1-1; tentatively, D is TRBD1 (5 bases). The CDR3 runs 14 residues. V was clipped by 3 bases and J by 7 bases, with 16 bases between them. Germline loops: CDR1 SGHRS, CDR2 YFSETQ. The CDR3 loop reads CASSSRTGVVEAFF. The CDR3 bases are TGCGCCAGCAGCTCTAGGACGGGGGTAGTTGAAGCTTTCTTT.

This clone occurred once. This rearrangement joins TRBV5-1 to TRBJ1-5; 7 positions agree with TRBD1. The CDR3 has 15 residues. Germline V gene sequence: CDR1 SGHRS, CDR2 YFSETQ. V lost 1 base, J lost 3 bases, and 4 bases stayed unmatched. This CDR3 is CASSLSGGNNQPQHF. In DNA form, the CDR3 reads TGCGCCAGCAGCTTGTCAGGGGGTAACAATCAGCCCCAGCATTTT.

The CDR3 bases are TGTGCCAGCAGTAACTTAGGACAGGGGGGAAATGGCTACACCTTC. This sequence encodes CASSNLGQGGNGYTF. V usage is TRBV6-5 and J usage is TRBJ1-2; 10 bases align to TRBD1. CDR3 length: 15 residues. Germline V gene sequence: CDR1 MNHEY, CDR2 SVGAGI. J was trimmed by 6 bases and V by 5 bases; bases with no gene match: 9.

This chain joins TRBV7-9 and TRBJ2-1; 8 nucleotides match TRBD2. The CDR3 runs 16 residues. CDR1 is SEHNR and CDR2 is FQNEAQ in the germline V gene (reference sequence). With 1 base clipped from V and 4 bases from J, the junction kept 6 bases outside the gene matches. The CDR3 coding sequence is TGTGCCAGCAGCTTAGAACCGGTAGCGGGATACAATGAGCAGTTCTTC. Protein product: CASSLEPVAGYNEQFF.

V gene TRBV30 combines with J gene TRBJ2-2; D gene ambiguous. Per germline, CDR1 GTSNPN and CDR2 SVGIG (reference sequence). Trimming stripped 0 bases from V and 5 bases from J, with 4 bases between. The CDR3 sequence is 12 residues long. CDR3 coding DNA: TGTGCCTGGAGTGTACGGACCGGGGAGCTGTTTTTT. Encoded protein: CAWSVRTGELFF.

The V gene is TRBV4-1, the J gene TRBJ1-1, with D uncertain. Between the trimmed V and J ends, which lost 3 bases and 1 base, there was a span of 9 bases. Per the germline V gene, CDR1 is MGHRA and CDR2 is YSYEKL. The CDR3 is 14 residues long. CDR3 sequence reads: CASSHGLENTEAFF. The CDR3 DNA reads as TGCGCCAGCAGCCACGGACTAGAGAACACTGAAGCTTTCTTT.

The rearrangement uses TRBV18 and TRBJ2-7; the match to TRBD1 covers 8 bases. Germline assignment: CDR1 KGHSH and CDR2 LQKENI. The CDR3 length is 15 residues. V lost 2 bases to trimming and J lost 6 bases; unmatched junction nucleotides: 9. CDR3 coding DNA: TGTGCCAGCTCACCAGCGGGACAGGCCCAGGGCGAGCAGTACTTC. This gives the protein CASSPAGQAQGEQYF.